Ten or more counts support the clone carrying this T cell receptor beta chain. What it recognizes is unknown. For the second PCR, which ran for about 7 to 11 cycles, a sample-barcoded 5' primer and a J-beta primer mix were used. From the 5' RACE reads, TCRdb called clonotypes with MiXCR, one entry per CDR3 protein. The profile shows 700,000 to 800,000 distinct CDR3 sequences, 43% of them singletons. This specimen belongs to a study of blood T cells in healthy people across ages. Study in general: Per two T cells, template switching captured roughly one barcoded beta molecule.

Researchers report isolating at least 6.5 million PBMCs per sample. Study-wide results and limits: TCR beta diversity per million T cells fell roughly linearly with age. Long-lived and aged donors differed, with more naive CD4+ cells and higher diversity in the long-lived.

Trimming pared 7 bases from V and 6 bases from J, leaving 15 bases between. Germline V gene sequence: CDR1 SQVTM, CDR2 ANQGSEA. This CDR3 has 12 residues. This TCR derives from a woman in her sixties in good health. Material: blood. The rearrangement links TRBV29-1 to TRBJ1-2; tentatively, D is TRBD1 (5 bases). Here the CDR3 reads CSAIGGPNGYTF. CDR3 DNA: TGCAGCGCCATCGGGGGACCCAATGGCTACACCTTC.